This T cell receptor beta chain comes out of a study of early T cells in non-severe SARS-CoV-2 infection. Study summary: Bulk RNA isolated from unsorted whole blood underwent sequencing; chains were not paired. Whole-study results and caveats: Matches to VDJdb favored anti-spike CD8 responses and missed private and CD4 specificities.

In the case of this clonotype: The target antigen is unknown.

Trimming removed 1 base at V and 10 bases at J, with 10 bases between. Germline loops: CDR1 LGHDT, CDR2 YNNKEL (reference sequence). The CDR3 sequence is 13 residues long. cDNA molecules, individually, were tagged with unique molecular identifiers. TCRdb used MiXCR to reprocess the 5' RACE reads, holding one entry per CDR3 protein. Of 75,000 to 100,000 distinct CDR3 sequences in the sample, 14% to 15% were seen once. The sample was whole blood. This receptor was obtained from an adult who was a healthcare worker with PCR-confirmed SARS-CoV-2 infection or an uninfected control (not recorded which). V and J are TRBV3-1 and TRBJ2-2, with D tentatively TRBD1 or TRBD2 (5 bases each). CDR3 residues: CASSQGGSAELFF. The CDR3 nucleotides are TGTGCCAGCAGCCAAGGGGGGTCGGCGGAGCTGTTTTTT.